This T cell receptor beta chain stems from a study of T cell repertoires in aging, cancer and after chemotherapy. Study findings and constraints: Across the chemotherapy interval, each cancer cohort showed higher median generation probability, suggesting thymic rebound. Age-matched healthy donors had significantly more diverse, less clonal blood TCR repertoires than untreated cancer patients.

The CDR3 adds up to 12 amino acids, both ends counted. The V gene's germline CDR1 is GTSNPN and CDR2 SVGIG (reference sequence). In its sample, this clonotype ranks as medium-sized (0.01 to 0.1%). The antigen remains unidentified. Given the absence of the conserved phenylalanine or tryptophan at the CDR3 end, a read error is likely. It is unclear where the CDR3 begins or ends on the DNA, so no DNA is shown, and the CDR3 is as TCRdb lists it. TCR beta rearrangements were amplified from peripheral blood genomic DNA. A mixed TRB-A/B primer pool amplified rearranged TRB by multiplex touch-down PCR. TCRdb re-called the multiplex PCR reads with MiXCR, one entry per CDR3 protein. This sample has some 2,500 distinct CDR3 sequences, with about 24% found just once.

The V gene is TRBV30, the J gene TRBJ1-2. The sequenced material came from blood. The TCR originated in a human donor with a solid tumor. CDR3 sequence reads: CAWSYQSSRVRV.